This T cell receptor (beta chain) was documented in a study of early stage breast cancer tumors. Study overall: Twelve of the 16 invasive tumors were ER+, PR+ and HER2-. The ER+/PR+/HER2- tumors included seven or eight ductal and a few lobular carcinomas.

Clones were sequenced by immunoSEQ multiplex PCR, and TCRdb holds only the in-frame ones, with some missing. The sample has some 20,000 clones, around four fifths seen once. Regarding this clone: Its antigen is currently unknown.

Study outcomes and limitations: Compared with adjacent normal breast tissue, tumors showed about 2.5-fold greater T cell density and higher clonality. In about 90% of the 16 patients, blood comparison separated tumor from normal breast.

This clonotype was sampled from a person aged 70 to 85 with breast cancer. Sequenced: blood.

The CDR3 DNA reads as TGTGCCAGCAGTTTATTCAGACAGAGCTACGAGCAGTACTTC. It yields the protein CASSLFRQSYEQYF. The chain joins TRBV27 to TRBJ2-7; D is perhaps TRBD1 (5 bases). Germline CDR1 and CDR2: MNHEY and SMNVEV (reference sequence). The CDR3 contains 14 residues. Trimming removed 1 base from V and 3 bases from J, with 10 bases in between.